A single T cell receptor (beta chain) is shown here with its context. No antigen is known for it. TCRdb used MiXCR to reprocess the 5' RACE reads, holding one entry per CDR3 protein. The profile shows roughly 620,000 distinct CDR3 sequences, 15% to 20% of them singletons. The CDR3 loop spans 15 amino acids. The V gene's germline CDR1 is LNHDA and CDR2 SQIVND (reference sequence). The V gene end was trimmed by 5 bases and the J gene end by 5 bases; junction bases not matched to a gene: 9. This entry comes from a study of T-cell memory formation after mild COVID-19. Points from the study as a whole: From day 15 to 85, contracting clones were balanced between CD4 and CD8, whereas later expanders leaned toward CD4+. Contracting CD4+ clones sat mainly in CM and EM; CD8+ in EMRA.

The chain carries TRBV19 and TRBJ2-7; TRBD1 matches 10 bases. Specimen: PBMCs or a T cell subset sorted from them (not recorded which). The sequence was collected from an adult woman who had mild COVID-19 (a few samples of this study predate the infection). Cell type and time point are not known. CDR3: CASSSRGDRGDEQYF. CDR3 sequence (DNA): TGTGCCAGTAGTTCCCGAGGGGACAGGGGAGACGAGCAGTACTTC.